This TCR beta chain comes out of a study of T-cell memory formation after mild COVID-19. Overall study: Largely, TCR clusters stayed within a single donor.

Findings of the study overall: Pre-infection memory showed some responding clones, and this suggested that cross-reactive memory joined.

Using its own MiXCR run on the 5' RACE reads, TCRdb lists one record per CDR3 protein. The sample carries 560,000 or so distinct CDR3 sequences, 17% recorded once. With respect to this clonotype: What it binds is not known.

CDR1 SEHNR and CDR2 FQNEAQ come from the germline V gene (reference sequence). Trimming cost V 3 bases and J 2 bases, with 9 bases left between them. The CDR3 sequence is 14 residues long. The TCR sequence derives from an adult woman who had mild COVID-19 (a few samples of this study predate the infection). Cell type and time point are not known. The chain couples TRBV7-9 to TRBJ2-3; TRBD2 is a possible D gene (6 bases). Sequencing was done on a sample of PBMCs or a T cell subset sorted from them (not recorded which). The CDR3 DNA reads as TGTGCCAGCAGCTTGGAGGGGACCACAGATACGCAGTATTTT. It encodes CASSLEGTTDTQYF.